This T cell receptor (beta chain) was retrieved from a study of early T cells in non-severe SARS-CoV-2 infection (dated by TCRdb to the early 2020s). Study-wide context: Because TCR sequencing was done on bulk RNA from unsorted whole blood, the alpha and beta chains could not be paired.

The paper as a whole reports these results and caveats: VDJdb matching was skewed toward anti-spike CD8 responses, so virus-specific expansions were likely underestimated and private and CD4 specificities were missed.

Library generation was performed with 5' RACE. Sequencing was carried out with a NextSeq 500. Unique molecular identifiers were attached to individual cDNA molecules in the TCR library protocol so that sequencing error and PCR bias could be corrected. TCR alpha and beta chains were both sequenced, and the abundances of alpha and beta sequences in each sample were closely correlated with each other. The original pipeline was this. Decombinator V4 was used to annotate TCR sequences for V gene, J gene and CDR3. TCRs were defined as expanded if a significant change between any two time points was detected under a Poisson model with p below 0.0001. Abundances of TCRs were expressed as counts per million after normalisation to the total number of TCRs sequenced in each sample. VDJdb, accessed on 1 November 2021, was searched for TCRs annotated for CMV, EBV and SARS-CoV-2, and TCRs annotated for more than one antigen were excluded. TCRdb redid the processing of the public reads, applying fastp at Q25 and MiXCR, and retained in-frame beta chains. Duplicate CDR3 protein sequences are folded into a single record with the most common DNA and genes. TCRdb assigned the V and J calls; the authors' analysis was not used. Counted in this sample were tens of thousands of distinct CDR3 sequences; around 10% of them appeared once. The ten largest clones represent around 7.3% of the sample.

This clonotype was seen only a few times. Its antigen is unknown. Base qualities were left out, and no much larger clone turns up one base away. This was a case-control study nested in a cohort of healthcare workers in London, UK, who had nasopharyngeal swab PCR tests and blood samples taken every week. Healthcare workers were recruited between 23 and 31 March 2020, during the week of the UK lockdown, and were followed weekly for up to roughly 16 weeks. The sequencing used whole blood, collected at baseline. This TCR was sampled from an adult who was a healthcare worker with PCR-confirmed SARS-CoV-2 infection or an uninfected control (not recorded which).

The sequenced DNA is TGCAGCGCAGGACCTTCCTATGGGGAGCAGTACTTC. Protein translation: CSAGPSYGEQYF. The chain uses TRBV29-1 and TRBJ2-7, with the D gene too uncertain to name. Including cysteine and phenylalanine, the CDR3 has 12 amino acids. The CDR3 DNA has 36 bases and is translated from base 1. CDR1 and CDR2 are read off the germline V gene as SQVTM and ANQGSEA. At the junction V is shortened by 7 bases and J by 7 bases, with 17 bases in between.